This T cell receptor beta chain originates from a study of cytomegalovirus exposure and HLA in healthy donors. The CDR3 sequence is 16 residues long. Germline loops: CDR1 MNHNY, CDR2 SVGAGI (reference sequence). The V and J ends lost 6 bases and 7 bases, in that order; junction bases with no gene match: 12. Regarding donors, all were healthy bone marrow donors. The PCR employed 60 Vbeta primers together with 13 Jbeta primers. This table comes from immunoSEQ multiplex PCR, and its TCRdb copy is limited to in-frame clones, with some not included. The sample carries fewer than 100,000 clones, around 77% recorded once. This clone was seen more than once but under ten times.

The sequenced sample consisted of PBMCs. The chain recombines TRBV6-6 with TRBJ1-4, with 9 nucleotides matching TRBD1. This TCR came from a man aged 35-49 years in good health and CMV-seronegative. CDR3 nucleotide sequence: TGTGCCAGCAGCGCACCGGGACAGGGTTTTGCTGAAAAACTGTTTTTT. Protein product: CASSAPGQGFAEKLFF.